This TCR beta chain was identified in a study of OX40 agonist ivuxolimab in advanced cancers. Study information: The study gave patients intravenous ivuxolimab at 0.01 to 10 mg/kg every 2 weeks. It was permissible to have had prior anti-PD-1, anti-PD-L1 or anti-CTLA-4 therapy, and less than 45% had some.

Peripheral blood came from all dose cohorts at three timepoints. Study-wide results and caveats: There were also nonresponders showing low normalized T-cell clonal expansion.

Data came from immunoSEQ multiplex PCR; TCRdb stores just in-frame clones and leaves some out. The sample lists a few thousand clones, roughly four fifths occurring once. As for this clone: What it recognizes is unknown.

The receptor was isolated from an adult with an advanced solid tumor such as melanoma, head and neck, liver or kidney cancer. This material consisted of CD4+ or CD8+ T cells sorted from blood, taken in a trial of the OX40 agonist ivuxolimab.

The CDR3 spells CASSPSGTEQYF. The CDR3 DNA reads TGCGCCAGCAGCCCTTCGGGGACCGAGCAGTACTTC. This rearrangement joins TRBV4-1 to TRBJ2-7; D tentatively fits TRBD1 or TRBD2 (5 bases each). Germline CDR1 and CDR2: MGHRA and YSYEKL. CDR3 length: 12 residues. The V and J ends lost 4 bases and 6 bases respectively, with 10 bases between them.